Shown below are 8 T cell receptor beta chains from a single sample sequenced in a study of cytomegalovirus exposure and HLA in healthy donors. PCR involved 60 Vbeta and 13 Jbeta primers. TCRdb's table, derived via immunoSEQ multiplex PCR, lists solely in-frame clones and lacks some. The sample holds hundreds of thousands of clones, roughly 85% seen once. The specimen sequenced was PBMCs. These TCRs come from a man aged 18 to 29 in good health and CMV-seronegative.

This clone turned up a few times. This rearrangement joins TRBV5-8 to TRBJ1-5; D is unresolved. The germline CDR1 and CDR2 sequences are SGHTS and YDEGEE. V was pared by 3 bases and J by 2 bases, with 12 bases between. The CDR3 is 15 amino acids. The DNA of the CDR3 is TGTGCCAGCAGCTCCCGGGTGGGAGGCAATCAGCCCCAGCATTTT. The encoded protein is CASSSRVGGNQPQHF. Variable domain in full (rest from reference TRBV5-8 and TRBJ1-5): EAGVTQSPTHLIKTRGQQATLRCSPISGHTSVYWYQQALGLGLQFLLWYDEGEERNRGNFPPRFSGRQFPNYSSELNVNALELEDSALYLCASSSRVGGNQPQHFGDGTRLSIL.

The chain is built from TRBV11-2 and TRBJ1-2; the match to TRBD1 covers 7 bases. After removal of 1 base from V and 10 bases from J, the junction contained 9 bases not matched to a gene. The CDR3 is made up of 14 amino acids. In germline, CDR1 is SGHAT, CDR2 FQNNGV. For the CDR3, the DNA is TGTGCCAGCAGCTTAGCCCCGGGGACAGAGGACTACACCTTC. It is translated as CASSLAPGTEDYTF.

This chain uses TRBV11-3 with TRBJ1-6, with D unclear. The CDR3 totals 13 residues. Germline assignment: CDR1 SGHNT and CDR2 YENEEA. Deletions cut 1 base from V and 6 bases from J, with 4 bases between. CDR3 nucleotide sequence: TGTGCCAGCAGCTTAGGGAGTAATTCACCCCTCCACTTT. Protein: CASSLGSNSPLHF.

V usage is TRBV5-5 and J usage is TRBJ2-3; 9 nucleotides agree with TRBD2. This CDR3 comprises 14 residues. Germline CDR1 and CDR2: SGHKS and YYEKEE (reference sequence). V lost 3 bases and J lost 3; bases outside the gene matches: 2. The CDR3 DNA reads as TGTGCCAGCAGCTGGACTAGCGCGACAGATACGCAGTATTTT. This codes for CASSWTSATDTQYF.

V is TRBV30 and J is TRBJ2-2; 8 bases agree with TRBD1. The V segment lost 7 bases and the J segment 2 bases; nucleotides outside the gene matches: 6. This CDR3 contains 14 residues. Germline assignment: CDR1 GTSNPN and CDR2 SVGIG (reference sequence). CDR3 loop: CAYRQGSNTGELFF. The CDR3 nucleotides are TGTGCCTACCGACAGGGGTCTAACACCGGGGAGCTGTTTTTT.

The rearrangement links TRBV7-9 to TRBJ2-1; TRBD2 agrees at 9 bases. CDR1 and CDR2 from the germline V gene are SEHNR and FQNEAQ (reference sequence). This CDR3 has 15 residues. Trimming at V came to 3 bases and at J to 5 bases, leaving 5 bases not matched to a gene. The CDR3 spells CASSFGGGGNNEQFF. CDR3 coding DNA: TGTGCCAGCAGCTTCGGCGGGGGGGGTAACAATGAGCAGTTCTTC.

The chain couples TRBV9 to TRBJ1-1; TRBD1 aligns across 9 bases. CDR3 length: 14 amino acids. CDR1 and CDR2 from the germline V gene are SGDLS and YYNGEE. Germline trimming cut 3 bases from V and 4 bases from J; bases unmatched to any gene: 4. DNA of the CDR3: TGTGCCAGCAGCGCGGACAGGGGAGGCACTGAAGCTTTCTTT. It yields the protein CASSADRGGTEAFF.

The V gene is TRBV29-1, the J gene TRBJ1-2; no clear D. The V end was cut by 1 base, the J end by 8 bases, with 11 bases between. Germline lookup yields CDR1 SQVTM and CDR2 ANQGSEA. This CDR3 has 12 residues. Here the CDR3 reads CSVEVQERGYTF. In nucleotides, the CDR3 is TGCAGCGTTGAAGTCCAGGAAAGGGGCTACACCTTC.